The source of this T cell receptor (beta chain) is a study of blood T cells in healthy people across ages. Germline CDR1 reads DFQATT; CDR2 reads SNEGSKA (reference sequence). The length of the CDR3 is 19 residues. Points from the study as a whole: It was held that diversity estimates obtained from one million T cells represented underestimates.

This clonotype was observed a single time. What it binds is unknown. For the second PCR, which ran for roughly 6 to 11 cycles, a sample-barcoded 5' primer and a J-beta primer mix were used. All samples gave at least 2.5 million CDR3-containing paired-end reads. One entry per CDR3 protein, called by TCRdb with MiXCR from the 5' RACE reads. The sample lists hundreds of thousands of distinct CDR3 sequences; 45% to 70% were seen once. For every donor, a draw yielded around 9.4 milliliters of peripheral blood. Each sample gave at least 7 million isolated PBMCs. The chain couples TRBV20-1 to TRBJ2-5; the D gene is possibly TRBD2 (5 bases). The end of the DNA aligns better with TRBJ2-7, so the J call may be wrong. The TCR comes from a man between 35 and 55 years old in good health. Sequencing input: blood. The CDR3 DNA reads as TGCAGTGCGTACGAATCGGATCAGACTCCAGCGCGGGCCCCCTGCGAGCAGTACTTC. Amino acid sequence: CSAYESDQTPARAPCEQYF.